This T cell receptor (beta chain) was recorded in a study of blood T cell repertoires in COVID-19. Produced via immunoSEQ multiplex PCR; TCRdb's table is partial and in-frame only. The repertoire holds fewer than 650,000 clones, with roughly nine tenths as singletons. While infection was still active, Seattle patients were enrolled and then followed longitudinally. V was clipped by 3 bases and J by 4 bases; unmatched bases: 11. Germline CDR1 SGHDT, CDR2 YYEEEE. CDR3 length: 18 residues. This clone has just one count. The sequence was collected from a woman aged 50 to 65 with COVID-19, enrolled during active disease. The chain employs TRBV5-6 and TRBJ2-3, with TRBD2 matching over 13 bases. The material sequenced was peripheral blood. The CDR3 region has the DNA TGTGCCAGCAGCTCTGCCGGGACTAGCGGGGCGCTCTCAGATACGCAGTATTTT. The encoded protein is CASSSAGTSGALSDTQYF. The variable domain in full, with the rest retrieved from reference TRBV5-6 and TRBJ2-3, is DAGVTQSPTHLIKTRGQQVTLRCSPKSGHDTVSWYQQALGQGPQFIFQYYEEEERQRGNFPDRFSGHQFPNYSSELNVNALLLGDSALYLCASSSAGTSGALSDTQYFGPGTRLTVL.